Sequencing of this T cell receptor beta chain was carried out in a study of blood T cells in healthy people across ages. Together with a sample-barcoded 5' primer, a J-beta primer mix was included in a second PCR lasting 7 to 11 cycles. A template-switch adaptor with 12 random nucleotides tagged each cDNA molecule. There were at least 3 million CDR3-containing paired-end reads obtained from each sample. Using its own MiXCR run on the 5' RACE reads, TCRdb lists one record per CDR3 protein. The sample carries 650,000 to 900,000 distinct CDR3 sequences, approximately 65% recorded once. Note on this clonotype: Its antigen is as yet unknown.

Study conclusions and caveats: Estimated diversity across one million T cells was deemed an underestimate. PBMC samples, being unsorted, prevented any conclusive comparison of naive and antigen-experienced cells.

The sample was blood. This sequence was found in a man aged 30 to 39 in good health.

The CDR3 protein is CASWGYPGANVLTF. CDR3 bases: TGTGCCAGCTGGGGGTACCCTGGGGCCAACGTCCTGACTTTC. The rearrangement joins TRBV6-6 to TRBJ2-6; D tentatively fits TRBD1 or TRBD2 (5 bases each). The CDR3 loop spans 14 amino acids. Germline CDR1 reads MNHNY; CDR2 reads SVGAGI (reference sequence). Deletions cut 8 bases from V and 2 bases from J, with 10 bases between.